This T cell receptor beta chain was recorded in a study of blood T cell repertoires in COVID-19. Overall study context: Acute-phase and convalescent COVID-19 samples originated in the United States, Italy and Spain. The analysed material was cDNA or gDNA that came from T cells, B-cell-depleted T cells, or PBMCs.

The CDR3 spans 14 residues. V was cut by 1 base and J by 2 bases, with 9 bases left in between. Per germline, CDR1 SGHVS and CDR2 FNYEAQ. Authors' data handling: Amplification with reference gene primers provided the estimates of nucleated cell counts. The protocol was immunoSEQ multiplex PCR, while the TCRdb copy is restricted to in-frame clones and leaves out a portion. D and trimming were read from the DNA, whereas the V and J calls and clone size are those reported in that table. Of 250,000 to 300,000 clones detected, approximately 80% appear once; the ten largest clones hold roughly 2.9%. The receptor was derived from a woman aged 55-70 years with active or convalescent COVID-19. The V call is TRBV7-6, the J call TRBJ2-7; tentative D call: TRBD2 (5 bases). Specimen: peripheral blood. CDR3 bases: TGTGCCAGCAGCTTAGTGCAGCGGACCTACGAGCAGTACTTC. This sequence encodes CASSLVQRTYEQYF.